Following are 14 T cell receptor beta chains from one sample sequenced in a study of blood T cell repertoires in COVID-19. TCRdb's table, derived via immunoSEQ multiplex PCR, lists solely in-frame clones and lacks some. In the table there are about 140,000 clones, 88% of which are singletons. The material sequenced was peripheral blood. All receptors come from a human donor in a cohort sampled during active COVID-19.

The chain links TRBV12-3 or TRBV12-4 to TRBJ1-1; D not resolved. V dropped 6 bases and J dropped 3 bases, with 8 bases sitting between them. This CDR3 has 12 residues. The chain's CDR3 is CASRNRDTEAFF. The DNA of the CDR3 is TGTGCCAGCAGGAACCGGGACACTGAAGCTTTCTTT.

The chain uses TRBV6-5 and TRBJ2-7; D is perhaps TRBD2 (6 bases). The CDR3 contains 15 residues. The germline V gene encodes CDR1 MNHEY and CDR2 SVGAGI. V was shortened by 2 bases and J by 2 bases, with 13 bases between the two germline ends. CDR3 residues: CASSYAEGRPYEQYF. Here the CDR3 DNA reads TGTGCCAGCAGTTACGCTGAGGGGAGGCCCTACGAGCAGTACTTC.

The gene calls are TRBV30 and TRBJ1-1; no definite D call. V lost 4 bases and J lost 2, with 14 bases in between. Germline assignment: CDR1 GTSNPN and CDR2 SVGIG (reference sequence). The CDR3 sequence is 14 residues long. The CDR3 region is CAWKGRGYNTEAFF. In DNA form, the CDR3 reads TGTGCCTGGAAAGGGCGGGGATACAACACTGAAGCTTTCTTT.

The V gene is TRBV5-1, the J gene TRBJ1-4; 9 nucleotides align to TRBD1. Germline V gene sequence: CDR1 SGHRS, CDR2 YFSETQ. The CDR3 loop spans 13 amino acids. V was clipped by 6 bases and J by 8 bases; unmatched bases: 5. In DNA form, the CDR3 reads TGCGCCAGCACCGGGACAGGGTCGGAAAAACTGTTTTTT. Translation gives CASTGTGSEKLFF.

This rearrangement joins TRBV7-2 to TRBJ2-7; D unresolved. Per the germline V gene, CDR1 is SGHTA and CDR2 is FQGNSA. With 3 bases removed from V and 3 bases from J, the gap between germline ends came to 3 bases. This CDR3 region has 11 residues. Here the CDR3 reads CASSFSYEQYF. CDR3 DNA: TGTGCCAGCAGCTTCAGCTACGAGCAGTACTTC.

This chain uses TRBV4-3 with TRBJ2-2, with D perhaps TRBD1 (5 bases). The CDR3 runs to 14 residues. The germline gives CDR1 LGHNA, CDR2 YSLEER. Deletions cut 8 bases from V and 7 bases from J, with 17 bases between. CDR3 protein: CASGLQGASGELFF. As DNA, the CDR3 is TGCGCCAGCGGGCTCCAAGGGGCAAGCGGGGAGCTGTTTTTT.

The chain joins TRBV7-2 to TRBJ2-1; TRBD2 might be the D (5 bases). Germline CDR1 reads SGHTA; CDR2 reads FQGNSA. Trimming cost V 2 bases and J 10 bases, with 18 bases left between them. The CDR3 extends over 15 amino acids. CDR3 sequence (DNA): TGTGCCAGCAGCTTACACGGTAGCGCGGGTCGGGAGCAGTTCTTC. Protein: CASSLHGSAGREQFF. Supplemented by reference TRBV7-2 and TRBJ2-1, the full variable domain reads GAGVSQSPSNKVTEKGKDVELRCDPISGHTALYWYRQSLGQGLEFLIYFQGNSAPDKSGLPSDRFSAERTGGSVSTLTIQRTQQEDSAVYLCASSLHGSAGREQFFGPGTRLTVL.

This chain links TRBV5-6 with TRBJ2-1; D possibly corresponds to TRBD2 (6 bases). The CDR3 has 13 amino acids. Trimming pared 0 bases from V and 12 bases from J, leaving 13 bases between. Germline V gene sequence: CDR1 SGHDT, CDR2 YYEEEE. In DNA, the CDR3 is TGTGCCAGCAGCTTGGGACAGCTCGGGGGGCAGTTCTTC. This gives the protein CASSLGQLGGQFF.

The rearrangement joins TRBV5-1 to TRBJ2-2; possibly TRBD1 for D (5 bases). The V and J ends lost 0 bases and 3 bases respectively, with 9 bases between them. This CDR3 has 15 amino acids. Germline lookup yields CDR1 SGHRS and CDR2 YFSETQ. Here the CDR3 reads CASSLAGPHTGELFF. In DNA, the CDR3 is TGCGCCAGCAGCTTGGCAGGGCCCCACACCGGGGAGCTGTTTTTT. The full variable domain, with the rest looked up from reference TRBV5-1 and TRBJ2-2, is KAGVTQTPRYLIKTRGQQVTLSCSPISGHRSVSWYQQTPGQGLQFLFEYFSETQRNKGNFPGRFSGRQFSNSRSEMNVSTLELGDSALYLCASSLAGPHTGELFFGEGSRLTVL.

The gene calls are TRBV7-9 and TRBJ1-4, with D possibly being TRBD1 (5 bases). The CDR3 is 15 residues long. V lost 4 bases to trimming and J lost 8 bases, with 17 bases between them. Germline lookup yields CDR1 SEHNR and CDR2 FQNEAQ (reference sequence). The CDR3 loop is CASSSRGDAGEKLFF. The CDR3 coding sequence is TGTGCCAGCAGCTCCCGCGGGGACGCCGGCGAAAAACTGTTTTTT.

This chain links TRBV6-1 with TRBJ2-1, with D tentatively TRBD1 (5 bases). Germline V gene sequence: CDR1 MNHNS, CDR2 SASEGT. This CDR3 region has 16 residues. The V end lost 4 bases, the J end lost 0 bases, and 13 bases lay between the germline ends. In DNA, the CDR3 is TGTGCCAGCAGTGTGCGAACAGGTGGCTCCTACAATGAGCAGTTCTTC. Translating it yields CASSVRTGGSYNEQFF.

The chain recombines TRBV9 with TRBJ2-1; a weak D match, TRBD2 (6 bases). In germline, CDR1 is SGDLS, CDR2 YYNGEE. V was clipped by 0 bases and J by 2 bases, with 9 bases between them. CDR3 length: 15 residues. The chain's CDR3 is CASSVAGLTYNEQFF. CDR3 DNA sequence: TGTGCCAGCAGCGTAGCGGGACTCACCTACAATGAGCAGTTCTTC.

The chain employs TRBV6-5 and TRBJ2-5; D might be TRBD1 (6 bases). CDR3 size: 13 residues. CDR1 is MNHEY, CDR2 SVGAGI, per germline. The ends were cut back, 6 bases at V and 2 bases at J, with 10 bases in the middle. CDR3 DNA sequence: TGTGCCAGCAGCGGGACATCACAAGAGACCCAGTACTTC. Translation: CASSGTSQETQYF.

The DNA of the CDR3 is TGTGCCAGCAGCCGCCACCTCGGAGTAGCCAAAAACATTCAGTACTTC. Residues: CASSRHLGVAKNIQYF. The chain is built from TRBV7-8 and TRBJ2-4; no reliable D call. Germline-derived CDR1 and CDR2 are SGHVS and FQNEAQ. The CDR3 is 16 amino acids. V lost 5 bases to trimming and J lost 0 bases, with 14 bases between them.